This T cell receptor (beta chain) was recovered during a study of T cell changes during pregnancy in multiple sclerosis. The CDR3 is 14 residues long. Trimming took off 0 bases at V and 4 bases at J, with 12 bases between the two ends. Germline V lookup: CDR1 GTSNPN, CDR2 SVGIG (reference sequence). Measured with immunoSEQ multiplex PCR; TCRdb has only the in-frame clones, and not every one. The sample records around 68,000 clones, over 75% being singletons. This TCR was recovered from a female donor with multiple sclerosis, enrolled in a pregnancy study. This sequence joins TRBV30 and TRBJ1-2, with D uncertain. Sequencing used peripheral blood, obtained in the third trimester of pregnancy. The CDR3 sequence is CAWSVLIGPYGYTF. CDR3 coding DNA: TGTGCCTGGAGTGTACTAATAGGCCCCTATGGCTACACCTTC.